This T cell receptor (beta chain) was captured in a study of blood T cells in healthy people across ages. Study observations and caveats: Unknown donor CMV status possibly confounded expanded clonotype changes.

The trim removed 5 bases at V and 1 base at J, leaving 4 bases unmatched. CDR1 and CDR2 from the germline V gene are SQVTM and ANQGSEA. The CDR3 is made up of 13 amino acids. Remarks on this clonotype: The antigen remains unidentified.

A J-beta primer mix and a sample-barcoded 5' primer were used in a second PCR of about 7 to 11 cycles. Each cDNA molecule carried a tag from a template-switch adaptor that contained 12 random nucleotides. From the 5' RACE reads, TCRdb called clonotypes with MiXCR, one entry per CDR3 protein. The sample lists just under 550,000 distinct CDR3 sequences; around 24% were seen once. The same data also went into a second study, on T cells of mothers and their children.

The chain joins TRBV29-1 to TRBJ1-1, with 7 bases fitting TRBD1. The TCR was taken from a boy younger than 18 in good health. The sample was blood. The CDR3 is CSVLRGGNTEAFF. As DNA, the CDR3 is TGCAGCGTTCTCAGGGGGGGGAACACTGAAGCTTTCTTT.